Shown below are 14 T cell receptor beta chains from a single sample sequenced in a study of blood T cell repertoires in COVID-19. Profiled with immunoSEQ multiplex PCR; TCRdb holds only in-frame clones, not every one. The repertoire consists of 250,000 to 350,000 clones, with 89% occurring once and the leading ten covering approximately 13%. Sequences were obtained from peripheral blood. The source is a woman aged 55 to 70 with acute or convalescent COVID-19.

The CDR3 DNA reads TGTGCCAGCAGCGTAGGGTTAGCGGGAGTCTATAATGAGCAGTTCTTC. It yields the protein CASSVGLAGVYNEQFF. This chain connects TRBV9 to TRBJ2-1; 9 nucleotides agree with TRBD2. With V trimmed by 0 bases and J by 7 bases, 8 bases remained unmatched. Per the germline V gene, CDR1 is SGDLS and CDR2 is YYNGEE. This CDR3 region has 16 residues. Drawing the rest from reference TRBV9 and TRBJ2-1, the complete variable domain is DSGVTQTPKHLITATGQRVTLRCSPRSGDLSVYWYQQSLDQGLQFLIQYYNGEERAKGNILERFSAQQFPDLHSELNLSSLELGDSALYFCASSVGLAGVYNEQFFGPGTRLTVL.

This clone was seen only once. V gene TRBV7-3 combines with J gene TRBJ2-5, with 10 bases fitting TRBD1. CDR1 SGHTA and CDR2 FQGTGA come from the germline V gene. The CDR3 is 14 amino acids. V shed 4 bases and J 5 bases; nucleotides not matched to a gene: 4. The CDR3 DNA follows: TGTGCCAGCAGCTCGGGACAGGGGCGGGAGACCCAGTACTTC. Its protein is CASSSGQGRETQYF.

The V and J genes are TRBV19 and TRBJ1-2, with a possible D match to TRBD1 (5 bases). From germline, CDR1 is LNHDA and CDR2 SQIVND (reference sequence). Trimming left V 2 bases short and J 2 bases short, with 12 bases between. The CDR3 length is 15 residues. CDR3 nucleotides: TGTGCCAGTAGTATACAGGGAGGCGGCAACTATGGCTACACCTTC. Protein: CASSIQGGGNYGYTF.

This clone was recorded a few times. This chain links TRBV6-2 or TRBV6-3 with TRBJ1-2, with D unresolved. CDR3 length equals 11 residues. Germline CDR1 is MNHEY and CDR2 is SVGEGT. Between the trimmed V and J ends, which lost 5 bases and 5 bases, there was a span of 6 bases. The DNA of the CDR3 is TGTGCCAGCAGTGGACTGTATGGCTACACCTTC. Translated, it gives CASSGLYGYTF.

The chain is built from TRBV6-6 and TRBJ2-1, with 11 bases that match TRBD2. This CDR3 has 17 amino acids. V gave up 5 bases and J gave up 0 bases; unmatched junction bases: 6. The germline gives CDR1 MNHNY, CDR2 SVGAGI (reference sequence). CDR3 in amino acids: CASSPGTSGNSYNEQFF. CDR3 DNA sequence: TGTGCCAGCAGTCCCGGGACTAGCGGAAACTCCTACAATGAGCAGTTCTTC.

J is TRBJ2-3 and V is TRBV4-2; 12 bases match TRBD2. V was pared by 4 bases and J by 2 bases, with 4 bases of the junction left unmatched. This CDR3 spans 16 amino acids. CDR1 is LGHNA, CDR2 YNFKEQ, per germline. The CDR3 sequence: CASSRRTSGATDTQYF. In DNA, the CDR3 is TGTGCCAGCAGCCGGAGGACTAGCGGGGCCACAGATACGCAGTATTTT.

A single count supports this clone. CDR3 loop: CASSEAQGQVNEQFF. The CDR3 bases are TGTGCCAGCAGTGAAGCGCAGGGACAGGTCAATGAGCAGTTCTTC. This sequence joins TRBV2 and TRBJ2-1, with TRBD1 matching 8 bases. The CDR3 is made up of 15 amino acids. Trimming cost V 0 bases and J 6 bases; bases outside gene matches: 4. Germline V gene data show CDR1 as SNHLY and CDR2 as FYNNEI.

The chain is built from TRBV6-1 and TRBJ1-6, with D perhaps matching TRBD1 (5 bases). CDR1 MNHNS and CDR2 SASEGT come from the germline V gene. The V gene lost 7 bases and the J gene lost 9 bases, with 10 bases spanning the gap. The CDR3 is made up of 12 amino acids. CDR3 protein: CASMGGSSPLHF. CDR3 DNA sequence: TGTGCCAGCATGGGGGGGAGTTCACCCCTCCACTTT.

V is TRBV18 and J is TRBJ2-7; unclear D gene. Per germline, CDR1 KGHSH and CDR2 LQKENI. This CDR3 contains 15 residues. The V end was cut by 6 bases, the J end by 0 bases, with 15 bases between. The CDR3 DNA is TGTGCCAGCTCGCGTGAAGAATGGAGCTCCTACGAGCAGTACTTC. Translation: CASSREEWSSYEQYF.

Only a few counts were recorded for this clone. V usage is TRBV7-9 and J usage is TRBJ1-1; the match to TRBD1 covers 7 bases. Germline V gene sequence: CDR1 SEHNR, CDR2 FQNEAQ (reference sequence). The CDR3 has 13 residues. The V gene end was trimmed by 1 base and the J gene end by 11 bases; junction bases not matched to a gene: 7. The CDR3 DNA reads TGTGCCAGCAGCTTAGACAGGGGCGTAGGGGCTTTCTTT. It codes for CASSLDRGVGAFF.

V and J are TRBV6-2 or TRBV6-3 and TRBJ1-2; no definite D call. The germline V gene encodes CDR1 MNHEY and CDR2 SVGEGT. This CDR3 is built from 14 residues. V was trimmed by 0 bases and J by 6 bases, leaving 11 bases between them. CDR3 in amino acids: CASSYSRHRNGYTF. The CDR3 DNA follows: TGTGCCAGCAGTTACTCGAGGCATCGTAATGGCTACACCTTC.

Only one count was recorded for this clone. Written as DNA, the CDR3 is TGTGCCAGTAGTACGCCCTCGGGGGGGGTATACACTGAAGCTTTCTTT. It encodes CASSTPSGGVYTEAFF. J is TRBJ1-1 and V is TRBV19; perhaps TRBD1 as D (5 bases). This CDR3 comprises 16 residues. Trimming pared 4 bases from V and 3 bases from J, leaving 18 bases between. Germline V lookup: CDR1 LNHDA, CDR2 SQIVND (reference sequence).

V usage is TRBV28 and J usage is TRBJ1-3; perhaps TRBD1 as D (6 bases). CDR3 length equals 20 residues. Trimming cost V 1 base and J 0 bases, with 22 bases left between them. Germline CDR1 is MDHEN and CDR2 is SYDVKM. The CDR3 loop reads CASSLSMGRGRGSSGNTIYF. CDR3 coding DNA: TGTGCCAGCAGTTTATCTATGGGCAGGGGCCGCGGGAGCTCTGGAAACACCATATATTTT. The full variable domain, rest sourced from reference TRBV28 and TRBJ1-3, is DVKVTQSSRYLVKRTGEKVFLECVQDMDHENMFWYRQDPGLGLRLIYFSYDVKMKEKGDIPEGYSVSREKKERFSLILESASTNQTSMYLCASSLSMGRGRGSSGNTIYFGEGSWLTVV.

The chain combines TRBV7-3 with TRBJ1-2; D perhaps matches TRBD1 (5 bases). Germline V lookup: CDR1 SGHTA, CDR2 FQGTGA. The V gene lost 2 bases and the J gene lost 6 bases, with 19 bases spanning the gap. The CDR3 length is 16 residues. CDR3 sequence: CASSLRGVGFRDGYTF. CDR3 sequence (DNA): TGTGCCAGCAGCTTACGGGGGGTAGGTTTCCGAGATGGCTACACCTTC.